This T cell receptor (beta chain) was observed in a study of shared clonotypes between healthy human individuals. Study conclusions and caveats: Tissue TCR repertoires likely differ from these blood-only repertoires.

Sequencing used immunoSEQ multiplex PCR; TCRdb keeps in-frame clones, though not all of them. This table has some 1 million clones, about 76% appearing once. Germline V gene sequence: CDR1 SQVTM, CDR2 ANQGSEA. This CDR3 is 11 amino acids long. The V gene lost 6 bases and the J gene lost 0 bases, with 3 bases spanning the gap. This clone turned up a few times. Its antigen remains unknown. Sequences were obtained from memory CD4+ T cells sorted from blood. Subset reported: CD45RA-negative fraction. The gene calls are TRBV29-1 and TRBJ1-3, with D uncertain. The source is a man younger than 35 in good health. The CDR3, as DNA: TGCAGCGTGCACTCTGGAAACACCATATATTTT. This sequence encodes CSVHSGNTIYF.